Each of the 8 T cell receptor beta chains below was sequenced from the same sample in a study of cytomegalovirus exposure and HLA in healthy donors. Sequencing used immunoSEQ multiplex PCR; TCRdb keeps in-frame clones, though not all of them. The data hold about 160,000 clones, with about 96% observed a single time. Sequenced sample: PBMCs. These TCRs come from a woman aged 18 to 35 in good health and CMV-seronegative.

V is TRBV6-1 and J is TRBJ1-1; no clear D gene. This CDR3 is 14 amino acids long. Germline values: CDR1 MNHNS, CDR2 SASEGT. The germline V and J ends were trimmed by 0 bases and 8 bases, with 13 bases remaining between them. CDR3 sequence reads: CASSEAFWREEAFF. The CDR3 nucleotides are TGTGCCAGCAGTGAAGCATTCTGGAGAGAGGAAGCTTTCTTT.

This chain joins TRBV25-1 and TRBJ2-2, with D unresolved. The CDR3 totals 14 residues. Germline V gene lookup returns CDR1 MGHDK and CDR2 SYGVNS. The V gene lost 3 bases and the J gene lost 3 bases, with 8 bases spanning the gap. The CDR3: CASSEPVHTGELFF. The CDR3 nucleotides are TGTGCCAGCAGTGAGCCGGTGCACACCGGGGAGCTGTTTTTT.

The V call is TRBV13, the J call TRBJ2-4; possibly TRBD2 for D (6 bases). The CDR3 is 18 residues long. V lost 5 bases, J lost 2 bases, and 22 bases lay in between. Germline lookup yields CDR1 PRHDT and CDR2 FYEKMQ (reference sequence). The CDR3 here is CASSPQGGSPRTKNIQYF. CDR3 DNA: TGTGCCAGCAGCCCTCAAGGAGGGAGCCCGAGGACCAAAAACATTCAGTACTTC.

The chain carries TRBV7-3 and TRBJ2-1, with no clear D. Trimming took off 4 bases at V and 0 bases at J, with 13 bases between the two ends. Germline assignment: CDR1 SGHTA and CDR2 FQGTGA. The length of the CDR3 is 16 residues. DNA for the CDR3: TGTGCCAGCAGCTCCCGTTTATCCAGCTCCTACAATGAGCAGTTCTTC. Amino acids: CASSSRLSSSYNEQFF.

The chain couples TRBV7-2 to TRBJ2-2; possible D gene TRBD2, 6 bases. Germline CDR1 SGHTA, CDR2 FQGNSA. CDR3 length equals 17 residues. V was clipped by 4 bases and J by 2 bases, with 17 bases between them. This CDR3 reads CASSSLAPGLNTGELFF. In DNA form, the CDR3 reads TGTGCCAGCAGCTCTCTCGCACCGGGACTTAACACCGGGGAGCTGTTTTTT. Full variable domain (missing parts from reference TRBV7-2 and TRBJ2-2): GAGVSQSPSNKVTEKGKDVELRCDPISGHTALYWYRQSLGQGLEFLIYFQGNSAPDKSGLPSDRFSAERTGGSVSTLTIQRTQQEDSAVYLCASSSLAPGLNTGELFFGEGSRLTVL.

The chain has TRBV6-5 and TRBJ2-1; 7 nucleotides align to TRBD1. This CDR3 has 15 residues. Germline CDR1 and CDR2: MNHEY and SVGAGI. The J segment lost 8 bases and the V segment lost 6 bases, leaving 13 bases of the junction unmatched. CDR3 sequence reads: CASRRDRVKVDEQFF. The CDR3, as DNA: TGTGCCAGCAGACGTGACAGGGTAAAAGTGGATGAGCAGTTCTTC.

The rearrangement uses TRBV15 and TRBJ2-1; TRBD2 agrees at 9 bases. Trimming cost V 5 bases and J 0 bases; bases outside gene matches: 14. The germline V gene encodes CDR1 LNHNV and CDR2 YYDKDF (reference sequence). CDR3 length: 19 amino acids. The CDR3 loop reads CATSGPASGAESSYNEQFF. The CDR3 nucleotides read TGTGCCACCAGCGGGCCGGCTAGCGGGGCCGAAAGCTCCTACAATGAGCAGTTCTTC.

A few counts support this clone. The chain joins TRBV19 to TRBJ2-5; D is perhaps TRBD2 (5 bases). Trimming pared 6 bases from V and 5 bases from J, leaving 16 bases between. The CDR3 sequence is 14 residues long. The germline V gene has CDR1 LNHDA and CDR2 SQIVND (reference sequence). The DNA for the CDR3 is TGTGCCAGTAGCCTAAGGGAGATCTTGGAGACCCAGTACTTC. Protein: CASSLREILETQYF.